This T cell receptor (beta chain) was profiled in a study of chemoradiotherapy in HPV16-positive cancers. Study findings and constraints: HPV-responsive T-cell expansion during chemoradiotherapy was linked to improved recurrence-free survival in HPV16-positive patients. During treatment, candidate HPV-specific clones and E7-related motifs expanded in tumor.

Repeated repertoire sampling spanned the course of chemoradiotherapy. Some clones are missing from TCRdb's copy, which holds only in-frame ones; the method was immunoSEQ multiplex PCR. The data show roughly 16,000 clones, 79% seen once. Trimming took off 2 bases at V and 7 bases at J, with 18 bases between the two ends. CDR3 length: 15 residues. CDR1 and CDR2 (germline): MDHEN, SYDVKM. As regards this clone: Antigen specificity is unknown.

The sample was acquired from a patient who underwent chemoradiotherapy. The sequence was collected from a human donor with HPV-associated anogenital cancer. V and J are TRBV28 and TRBJ2-7; D possibly corresponds to TRBD2 (6 bases). The CDR3 is CASSLIGGRASEQYF. The CDR3, as DNA: TGTGCCAGCAGTTTAATCGGGGGAAGGGCATCAGAGCAGTACTTC.